This entry lists 12 T cell receptor beta chains sequenced from one sample in a study of T cell responses to AZD1222 COVID-19 vaccine (dated by TCRdb to about 2021). Libraries came from the immunoSEQ multiplex PCR assay. The table was pulled from immuneACCESS by TCRdb, which kept in-frame rearrangements only. Such tables lose some clones; where checked, under half of the loss comes from unresolved V genes, and the rest has no known cause. Present in this sample are some 170,000 clones, roughly 92% of which were seen just once. 2.6% of the sample rests with the top ten. The time point tag for this specimen amounts to: baseline before first vaccination. Sequencing used peripheral blood, obtained on day 0 of AZD1222 vaccination. These receptors were obtained from an adult in good health.

This chain links TRBV9 with TRBJ2-2; perhaps TRBD1 as D (5 bases). V gave up 7 bases and J gave up 5 bases, with 12 bases separating them. CDR1 is SGDLS, CDR2 YYNGEE, per germline. The CDR3 is 13 amino acids. The CDR3 DNA is TGTGCCAGCCAGGGCACGTTGACCGGGGAGCTGTTTTTT. Amino acid sequence: CASQGTLTGELFF.

The V and J genes are TRBV7-9 and TRBJ1-2, with a weak D call TRBD1 (5 bases). Trimming removed 1 base at V and 5 bases at J, with 17 bases between. Germline V gene data show CDR1 as SEHNR and CDR2 as FQNEAQ (reference sequence). This CDR3 comprises 16 residues. The DNA for the CDR3 is TGTGCCAGCAGCTTAGGGGGGGACTTGGATTCGTATGGCTACACCTTC. Its protein product is CASSLGGDLDSYGYTF.

This chain links TRBV4-1 with TRBJ2-7, with D maybe TRBD1 (6 bases). Germline V gives CDR1 MGHRA, CDR2 YSYEKL. V was trimmed by 1 base and J by 3 bases, leaving 7 bases between them. The CDR3 has 13 amino acids. The DNA of the CDR3 is TGCGCCAGCAGCCAAGCAGGGGTCTACGAGCAGTACTTC. Translated, it gives CASSQAGVYEQYF.

This clone was counted at least ten times. The rearrangement links TRBV25-1 to TRBJ2-1, with TRBD1 matching 9 bases. Unmatched junction bases numbered 10, after V lost 6 bases and J lost 7 bases. This CDR3 contains 15 residues. CDR1 and CDR2 (germline): MGHDK, SYGVNS. The CDR3 region has the DNA TGTGCCAGCAGAGCGCGGGACAGGGAGAGTAATGAGCAGTTCTTC. It yields the protein CASRARDRESNEQFF.

This chain links TRBV6-5 with TRBJ2-1; 11 nucleotides agree with TRBD2. The germline V gene encodes CDR1 MNHEY and CDR2 SVGAGI. CDR3 length: 16 residues. The V segment lost 4 bases and the J segment 7 bases; nucleotides outside the gene matches: 9. This CDR3 reads CASSSFTSGSLNEQFF. The CDR3 bases are TGTGCCAGCAGTTCCTTCACTAGCGGGAGTTTGAATGAGCAGTTCTTC.

The V gene is TRBV4-1, the J gene TRBJ1-2; D gene uncertain. CDR1 MGHRA and CDR2 YSYEKL come from the germline V gene. The CDR3 length is 14 residues. V lost 2 bases to trimming and J lost 4 bases, with 11 bases between them. CDR3 amino acids: CASSQMEGSYGYTF. Written as DNA, the CDR3 is TGCGCCAGCAGCCAAATGGAAGGGAGCTATGGCTACACCTTC.

The J gene is TRBJ2-2, the V gene TRBV20-1, with a tentative D call TRBD2 (6 bases). Germline V gene data show CDR1 as DFQATT and CDR2 as SNEGSKA (reference sequence). V was trimmed by 8 bases and J by 7 bases, leaving 11 bases between them. The CDR3 has 11 residues. CDR3 sequence reads: CSISGGGELFF. The CDR3 region has the DNA TGCAGTATATCCGGGGGCGGGGAGCTGTTTTTT.

V gene TRBV5-1 combines with J gene TRBJ2-2; TRBD2 matches at 11 bases. Germline V lookup: CDR1 SGHRS, CDR2 YFSETQ. Trimming at V came to 0 bases and at J to 4 bases, leaving 11 bases not matched to a gene. The CDR3 loop spans 19 amino acids. This CDR3 is CASSLGVGSGRGSTGELFF. As DNA, the CDR3 is TGCGCCAGCAGCTTGGGAGTAGGTAGCGGGAGGGGTAGCACCGGGGAGCTGTTTTTT. Combining the CDR3 with reference TRBV5-1 and TRBJ2-2 gives the whole variable domain KAGVTQTPRYLIKTRGQQVTLSCSPISGHRSVSWYQQTPGQGLQFLFEYFSETQRNKGNFPGRFSGRQFSNSRSEMNVSTLELGDSALYLCASSLGVGSGRGSTGELFFGEGSRLTVL.

The gene calls are TRBV3-1 (or the pseudogene TRBV3-2) and TRBJ1-1; D remains ambiguous. The ends were cut back, 1 base at V and 8 bases at J, with 11 bases in the middle. This CDR3 is built from 13 residues. Germline CDR1 reads LGHDT; CDR2 reads YNNKEL (reference sequence). The CDR3 reads CASSQVIDGEAFF. For the CDR3, the DNA is TGTGCCAGCAGCCAAGTCATTGACGGAGAAGCTTTCTTT.

V gene TRBV27 combines with J gene TRBJ1-5; D is unclear. There are 15 residues in the CDR3. CDR1 is MNHEY, CDR2 SMNVEV, per germline (reference sequence). V was clipped by 5 bases and J by 3 bases, with 14 bases between them. The chain's CDR3 is CASSPWAGDNQPQHF. As DNA, the CDR3 is TGTGCCAGCAGTCCCTGGGCCGGGGACAATCAGCCCCAGCATTTT.

The V and J genes are TRBV14 and TRBJ1-4; D is unclear. Germline assignment: CDR1 SGHDN and CDR2 FVKESK. This CDR3 contains 16 residues. V was cut by 0 bases and J by 0 bases, with 8 bases left in between. The CDR3 bases are TGTGCCAGCAGCCAAGATCGACGGGCAACTAATGAAAAACTGTTTTTT. As protein: CASSQDRRATNEKLFF.

The chain joins TRBV6-5 to TRBJ2-5; D is perhaps TRBD2 (6 bases). The CDR3 spans 13 residues. Germline V gene sequence: CDR1 MNHEY, CDR2 SVGAGI. V lost 2 bases and J lost 2, with 6 bases in between. The CDR3 DNA sequence: TGTGCCAGCAGTTACGCGGGGCAAGAGACCCAGTACTTC. Translation gives CASSYAGQETQYF.